These 12 T cell receptor beta chains were all obtained from the same sample, sequenced in a study of T cells in Graves' hyperthyroidism and ophthalmopathy. Amplification of TCR beta CDR3 regions used RNA as the template. HTBI primers were employed in a first-round RT-PCR of the TCR CDR3. TCRdb passed the multiplex PCR reads through MiXCR, listing each CDR3 protein once. The sample includes about 350,000 distinct CDR3 sequences, around 14% seen only once; the top ten take around 23%. Sequenced: blood. These receptors were obtained from a woman in her thirties with Graves' hyperthyroidism.

This clonotype occurred many times. The chain is built from TRBV7-9 and TRBJ2-2; TRBD1 might be the D (5 bases). Germline assignment: CDR1 SEHNR and CDR2 FQNEAQ (reference sequence). The CDR3 totals 16 residues. V was shortened by 5 bases and J by 5 bases, with 18 bases between the two germline ends. The CDR3 spells CASSPQVGRSTGELFF. In DNA, the CDR3 is TGTGCCAGCAGCCCCCAAGTGGGGCGGTCGACCGGGGAGCTGTTTTTT.

There are many counts of this clonotype. The chain employs TRBV19 and TRBJ2-1; 9 positions agree with TRBD2. Unmatched junction bases numbered 14, after V lost 8 bases and J lost 9 bases. The germline V gene has CDR1 LNHDA and CDR2 SQIVND (reference sequence). The length of the CDR3 is 15 residues. As DNA, the CDR3 is TGTGCCAGTCGCGGGGTAGCGGGAGAGGTCAGTGAGCAGTTCTTC. Its protein product is CASRGVAGEVSEQFF.

This clonotype was observed at least ten times. The chain's CDR3 is CASSFVGSGRPDDNEQFF. CDR3 DNA: TGTGCCAGCAGTTTCGTGGGTAGCGGGAGGCCTGACGACAATGAGCAGTTCTTC. The V and J genes are TRBV28 and TRBJ2-1; 10 bases fit TRBD2. The CDR3 has 18 residues. The germline CDR1 and CDR2 sequences are MDHEN and SYDVKM. V was clipped by 3 bases and J by 5 bases; unmatched bases: 13.

V is TRBV3-2 and J is TRBJ2-7; TRBD1 reflects the table's D call only, with no check against the DNA. TRBV3-2 is reported as a pseudogene. CDR3 length equals 15 residues. Here the CDR3 DNA reads TGTGCCAGCAGCCAAAAGGGCACGGCGCACTACGAGCAGTACTTC. Amino acids: CASSQKGTAHYEQYF.

This clonotype was observed many times. V gene TRBV28 combines with J gene TRBJ2-1, with 10 bases that match TRBD2. Per the germline V gene, CDR1 is MDHEN and CDR2 is SYDVKM. The CDR3 sequence is 16 residues long. The V gene end was trimmed by 4 bases and the J gene end by 4 bases; junction bases not matched to a gene: 7. The DNA of the CDR3 is TGTGCCAGCAGTTCTTACCTAGCGGGGGATTACAATGAGCAGTTCTTC. It encodes CASSSYLAGDYNEQFF.

This clonotype turned up a few times. The rearrangement joins TRBV20-1 to TRBJ2-7; D may be TRBD2 (7 bases). V was cut by 6 bases and J by 4 bases, with 22 bases left in between. The CDR3 is made up of 15 amino acids. Germline values: CDR1 DFQATT, CDR2 SNEGSKA (reference sequence). Here the CDR3 DNA reads TGCAGTGCCGGGGAGGGGGGCGGACCACGTTACGAGCAGTACTTC. Translation: CSAGEGGGPRYEQYF.

This clonotype has ten or more counts. The CDR3, as DNA: TGTGCCAGCAGCCTCGACAGGGACACCTTC. Amino acid sequence: CASSLDRDTF. This chain joins TRBV7-9 and TRBJ1-2; 7 positions match TRBD1. The germline gives CDR1 SEHNR, CDR2 FQNEAQ (reference sequence). With 5 bases clipped from V and 12 bases from J, the junction kept 3 bases outside the gene matches. This CDR3 comprises 10 residues.

The chain uses TRBV20-1 and TRBJ2-1; D may be TRBD1 (7 bases). The CDR3 sequence is 12 residues long. Germline-derived CDR1 and CDR2 are DFQATT and SNEGSKA (reference sequence). V shed 1 base and J shed 9 bases, with 10 bases lying between them. DNA of the CDR3: TGCAGTGCTAGAGCCCAGGGGGGTGAGCAGTTCTTC. Its translation: CSARAQGGEQFF.

V gene TRBV6-2 or TRBV6-3 combines with J gene TRBJ1-6, with 7 bases that match TRBD1. The junction had 7 bases not matched to a gene; V was cut back by 2 bases and J by 12 bases. Per germline, CDR1 MNHEY and CDR2 SVGEGT. The CDR3 loop spans 14 amino acids. The CDR3 protein is CASSYTRGELPLHF. The CDR3 DNA follows: TGTGCCAGCAGTTACACCAGGGGGGAATTACCCCTCCACTTT.

This clonotype was seen more than once but under ten times. Since a much larger clone is just one base distant, this may be a read error. V and J are TRBV9 and TRBJ2-7; no clear D gene. This CDR3 has 16 residues. Germline V gives CDR1 SGDLS, CDR2 YYNGEE. The CDR3 loop is CAGSVGPENLSYEQYF. CDR3 nucleotide sequence: TGTGCCGGCAGCGTAGGTCCAGAAAATCTCTCCTACGAGCAGTACTTC.

This clonotype came up a few times. The chain has TRBV28 and TRBJ2-1; either TRBD1 or TRBD2 may supply D (6 bases each). Germline lookup yields CDR1 MDHEN and CDR2 SYDVKM. The CDR3 sequence is 14 residues long. The V end lost 7 bases, the J end lost 8 bases, and 18 bases lay between the germline ends. The CDR3 bases are TGTGCCAGCACTCCGGGGGCCCCTCGGGATGAGCAGTTCTTC. Protein: CASTPGAPRDEQFF.

The chain recombines TRBV30 with TRBJ2-7; 11 nucleotides agree with TRBD2. Trimming took 3 bases from V and 3 from J; bases not matched to a gene: 10. The CDR3 length is 16 residues. Germline lookup yields CDR1 GTSNPN and CDR2 SVGIG (reference sequence). The CDR3 spells CAWRGTGTSGNYEQYF. DNA of the CDR3: TGTGCCTGGAGGGGCACCGGGACTAGCGGCAACTACGAGCAGTACTTC.